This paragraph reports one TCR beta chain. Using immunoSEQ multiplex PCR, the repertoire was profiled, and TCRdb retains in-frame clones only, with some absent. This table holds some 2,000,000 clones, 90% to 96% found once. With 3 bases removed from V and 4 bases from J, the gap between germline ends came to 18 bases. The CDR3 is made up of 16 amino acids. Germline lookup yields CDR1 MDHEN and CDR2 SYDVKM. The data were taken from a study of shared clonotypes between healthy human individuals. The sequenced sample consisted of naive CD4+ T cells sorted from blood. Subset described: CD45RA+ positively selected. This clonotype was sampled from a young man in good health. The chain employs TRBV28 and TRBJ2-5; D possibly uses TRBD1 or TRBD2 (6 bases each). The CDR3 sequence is CASSLVYPGGRETQYF. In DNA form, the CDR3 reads TGTGCCAGCAGTTTGGTTTACCCCGGGGGCAGAGAGACCCAGTACTTC. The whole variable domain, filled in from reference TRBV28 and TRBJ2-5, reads DVKVTQSSRYLVKRTGEKVFLECVQDMDHENMFWYRQDPGLGLRLIYFSYDVKMKEKGDIPEGYSVSREKKERFSLILESASTNQTSMYLCASSLVYPGGRETQYFGPGTRLLVL.